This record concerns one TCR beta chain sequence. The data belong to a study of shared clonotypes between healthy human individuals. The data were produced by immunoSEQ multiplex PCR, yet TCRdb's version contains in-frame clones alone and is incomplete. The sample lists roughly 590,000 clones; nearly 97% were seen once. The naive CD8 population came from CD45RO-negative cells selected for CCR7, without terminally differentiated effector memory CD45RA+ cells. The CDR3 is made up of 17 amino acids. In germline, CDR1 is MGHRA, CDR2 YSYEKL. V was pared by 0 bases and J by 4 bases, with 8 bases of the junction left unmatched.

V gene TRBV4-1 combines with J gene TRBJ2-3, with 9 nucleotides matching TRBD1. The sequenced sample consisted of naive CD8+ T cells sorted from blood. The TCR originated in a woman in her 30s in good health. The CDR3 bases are TGCGCCAGCAGCCAAGAACCGGGACAGGGTGGTGCAGATACGCAGTATTTT. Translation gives CASSQEPGQGGADTQYF.